Listed below are T cell receptor beta chains from one sample, sequenced in a study of cytomegalovirus exposure and HLA in healthy donors. The table came from immunoSEQ multiplex PCR; TCRdb's copy has only in-frame clones and leaves some out. Here the sample spans around 200,000 clones, more than 65% being singletons. Input material: PBMCs. Receptors were obtained from a woman younger than 35 in good health and CMV-seropositive. CDR3s include the opening cysteine and the closing phenylalanine or tryptophan. D genes are given only for firm matches. The size of a clone is reported for some rows only, either as once, few or many, or as a class for expanded clones.

V gene: TRBV7-9; J gene: TRBJ1-1; D gene: TRBD1; clone size: .; CDR3 protein: CASSPRRDRGATEAFF; CDR3 DNA: TGTGCCAGCAGCCCCCGAAGGGACAGGGGGGCCACTGAAGCTTTCTTT
V gene: TRBV7-2; J gene: TRBJ2-7; D gene: .; clone size: .; CDR3 protein: CASSLDFFSYEQYF; CDR3 DNA: TGTGCCAGCAGCTTGGACTTTTTCTCCTACGAGCAGTACTTC
V gene: TRBV7-9; J gene: TRBJ2-5; D gene: .; clone size: .; CDR3 protein: CASSGRIDRETQYF; CDR3 DNA: TGTGCCAGCAGCGGCAGGATTGACAGGGAGACCCAGTACTTC
V gene: TRBV5-1; J gene: TRBJ1-2; D gene: .; clone size: .; CDR3 protein: CASTSGGSVNYGYTF; CDR3 DNA: TGCGCCAGCACCTCCGGAGGGAGCGTAAACTATGGCTACACCTTC
V gene: TRBV7-9; J gene: TRBJ1-4; D gene: .; clone size: .; CDR3 protein: CASSSSVGGRTEKLFF; CDR3 DNA: TGTGCCAGCAGCTCATCGGTCGGGGGGCGGACCGAAAAACTGTTTTTT
V gene: TRBV10-3; J gene: TRBJ1-6; D gene: TRBD1; clone size: .; CDR3 protein: CAISESQGAVSPLHF; CDR3 DNA: TGTGCCATCAGTGAGTCGCAGGGGGCTGTTTCACCCCTCCACTTT
V gene: TRBV9; J gene: TRBJ1-3; D gene: .; clone size: .; CDR3 protein: CASSDSPGNTIYF; CDR3 DNA: TGTGCCAGCAGCGACTCCCCTGGAAACACCATATATTTT
V gene: TRBV19; J gene: TRBJ1-2; D gene: TRBD1; clone size: few; CDR3 protein: CASNFLGDSYGYTF; CDR3 DNA: TGTGCCAGTAACTTCCTCGGGGACAGCTATGGCTACACCTTC
V gene: TRBV5-4; J gene: TRBJ2-7; D gene: TRBD2; clone size: .; CDR3 protein: CASFPSGGSYEQYF; CDR3 DNA: TGTGCCAGCTTCCCCAGCGGGGGCTCCTACGAGCAGTACTTC
V gene: TRBV5-4; J gene: TRBJ1-1; D gene: TRBD1; clone size: .; CDR3 protein: CASSWDREEAFF; CDR3 DNA: TGTGCCAGCAGCTGGGACAGGGAGGAAGCTTTCTTT
V gene: TRBV11-3; J gene: TRBJ2-5; D gene: TRBD2; clone size: .; CDR3 protein: CASSQTSGDQETQYF; CDR3 DNA: TGTGCCAGCAGCCAGACTAGCGGGGACCAAGAGACCCAGTACTTC
V gene: TRBV4-1; J gene: TRBJ2-3; D gene: .; clone size: once; CDR3 protein: CASSQDSYYTDTQYF; CDR3 DNA: TGCGCCAGCAGCCAAGACAGTTACTACACAGATACGCAGTATTTT
V gene: TRBV18; J gene: TRBJ2-2; D gene: .; clone size: once; CDR3 protein: CASSPDRNTGELFF; CDR3 DNA: TGTGCCAGCTCACCTGACAGGAACACCGGGGAGCTGTTTTTT
V gene: TRBV7-8; J gene: TRBJ2-7; D gene: .; clone size: .; CDR3 protein: CASSPARGGSRLEQYF; CDR3 DNA: TGTGCCAGCAGCCCCGCCCGTGGGGGGTCCCGCCTGGAGCAGTACTTC
V gene: TRBV7-9; J gene: TRBJ2-1; D gene: .; clone size: .; CDR3 protein: CASSSETIGTNEQFF; CDR3 DNA: TGTGCCAGCAGCTCCGAGACGATAGGGACAAATGAGCAGTTCTTC
V gene: TRBV2; J gene: TRBJ1-2; D gene: .; clone size: .; CDR3 protein: CASGETGLGYTF; CDR3 DNA: TGTGCCAGCGGCGAAACAGGGCTTGGCTACACCTTC
V gene: TRBV15; J gene: TRBJ1-2; D gene: .; clone size: once; CDR3 protein: CATSREEGYGYTF; CDR3 DNA: TGTGCCACCAGCAGAGAAGAGGGCTATGGCTACACCTTC
V gene: TRBV18; J gene: TRBJ1-2; D gene: TRBD1; clone size: .; CDR3 protein: CASSPQGGSLNNGYTF; CDR3 DNA: TGTGCCAGCTCACCTCAGGGGGGTTCGTTGAACAATGGCTACACCTTC
V gene: TRBV2; J gene: TRBJ2-5; D gene: .; clone size: .; CDR3 protein: CASSLSTYQETQYF; CDR3 DNA: TGTGCCAGCAGTCTCTCGACATATCAAGAGACCCAGTACTTC
V gene: TRBV2; J gene: TRBJ1-1; D gene: TRBD1; clone size: .; CDR3 protein: CASSVRGQGVTEAFF; CDR3 DNA: TGTGCCAGCAGTGTCAGGGGGCAAGGAGTCACTGAAGCTTTCTTT
V gene: TRBV5-6; J gene: TRBJ2-7; D gene: .; clone size: .; CDR3 protein: CASSSGVGTYEQYF; CDR3 DNA: TGTGCCAGCAGCTCGGGGGTTGGAACTTACGAGCAGTACTTC
V gene: TRBV19; J gene: TRBJ2-7; D gene: .; clone size: .; CDR3 protein: CASSIEAGTYEQYF; CDR3 DNA: TGTGCCAGTAGTATTGAGGCGGGGACCTACGAGCAGTACTTC
V gene: TRBV6-5; J gene: TRBJ1-5; D gene: .; clone size: .; CDR3 protein: CASSYFRGQPQHF; CDR3 DNA: TGTGCCAGCAGTTACTTCAGAGGGCAGCCCCAGCATTTT
V gene: TRBV9; J gene: TRBJ1-2; D gene: .; clone size: .; CDR3 protein: CASSPRVGGSNGYTF; CDR3 DNA: TGTGCCAGCAGCCCCAGGGTTGGGGGGAGTAATGGCTACACCTTC